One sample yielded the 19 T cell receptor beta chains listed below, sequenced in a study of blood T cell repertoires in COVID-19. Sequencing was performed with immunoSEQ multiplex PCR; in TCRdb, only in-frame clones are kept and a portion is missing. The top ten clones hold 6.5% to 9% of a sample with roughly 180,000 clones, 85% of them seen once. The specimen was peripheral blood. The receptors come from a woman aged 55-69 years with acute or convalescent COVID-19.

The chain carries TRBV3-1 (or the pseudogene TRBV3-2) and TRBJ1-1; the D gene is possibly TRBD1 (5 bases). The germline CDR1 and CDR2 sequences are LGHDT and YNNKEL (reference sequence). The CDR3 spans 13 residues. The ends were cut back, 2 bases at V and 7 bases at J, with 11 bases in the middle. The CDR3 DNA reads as TGTGCCAGCAGCCAACTCTCAGGGAATGAAGCTTTCTTT. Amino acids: CASSQLSGNEAFF.

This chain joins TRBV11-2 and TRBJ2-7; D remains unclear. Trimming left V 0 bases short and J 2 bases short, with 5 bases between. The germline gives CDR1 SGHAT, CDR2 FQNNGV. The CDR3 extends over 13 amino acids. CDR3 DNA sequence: TGTGCCAGCAGCTTAGAGCGGACCTACGAGCAGTACGTC. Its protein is CASSLERTYEQYV.

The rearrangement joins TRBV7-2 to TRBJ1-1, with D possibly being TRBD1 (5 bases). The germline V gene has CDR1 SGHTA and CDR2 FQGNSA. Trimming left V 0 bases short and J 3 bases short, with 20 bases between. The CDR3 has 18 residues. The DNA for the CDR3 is TGTGCCAGCAGCTTAGCGGAGGCATATGGAGGGGAAGACACTGAAGCTTTCTTT. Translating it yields CASSLAEAYGGEDTEAFF. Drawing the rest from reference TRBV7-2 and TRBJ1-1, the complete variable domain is GAGVSQSPSNKVTEKGKDVELRCDPISGHTALYWYRQSLGQGLEFLIYFQGNSAPDKSGLPSDRFSAERTGGSVSTLTIQRTQQEDSAVYLCASSLAEAYGGEDTEAFFGQGTRLTVV.

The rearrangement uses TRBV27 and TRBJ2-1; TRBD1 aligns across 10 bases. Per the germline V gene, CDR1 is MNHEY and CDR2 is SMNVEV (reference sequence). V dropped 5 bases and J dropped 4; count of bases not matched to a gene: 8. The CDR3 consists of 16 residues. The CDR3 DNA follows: TGTGCCAGCAGTAGAACTCCGGGACAGGGGTACAATGAGCAGTTCTTC. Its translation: CASSRTPGQGYNEQFF.

The DNA of the CDR3 is TGTGCCAGCAGTTACTCGGGGGCGAGGGCCAATTCACCCCTCCACTTT. It codes for CASSYSGARANSPLHF. V and J are TRBV6-5 and TRBJ1-6; weak D call: TRBD1 (6 bases). In germline, CDR1 is MNHEY, CDR2 SVGAGI. V gave up 0 bases and J gave up 7 bases, with 13 bases separating them. This CDR3 spans 16 amino acids.

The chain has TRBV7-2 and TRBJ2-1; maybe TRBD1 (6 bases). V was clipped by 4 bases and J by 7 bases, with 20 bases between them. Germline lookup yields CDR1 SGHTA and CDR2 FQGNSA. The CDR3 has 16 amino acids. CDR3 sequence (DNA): TGTGCCAGCAGCTCCCACGGGACAATAGGTGCAAATGAGCAGTTCTTC. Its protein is CASSSHGTIGANEQFF.

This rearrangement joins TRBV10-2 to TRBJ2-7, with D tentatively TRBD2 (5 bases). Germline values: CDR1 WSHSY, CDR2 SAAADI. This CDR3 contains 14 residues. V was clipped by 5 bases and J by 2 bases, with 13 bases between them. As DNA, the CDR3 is TGCGCCAGCAGTTTTCCCGGGAACACCTACGAGCAGTACTTC. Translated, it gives CASSFPGNTYEQYF.

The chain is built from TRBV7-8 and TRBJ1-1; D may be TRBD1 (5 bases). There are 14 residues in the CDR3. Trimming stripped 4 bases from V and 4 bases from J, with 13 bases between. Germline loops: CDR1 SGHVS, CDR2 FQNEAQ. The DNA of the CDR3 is TGTGCCAGCAGCTCCACTTCGGGGGGCACTGAAGCTTTCTTT. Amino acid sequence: CASSSTSGGTEAFF.

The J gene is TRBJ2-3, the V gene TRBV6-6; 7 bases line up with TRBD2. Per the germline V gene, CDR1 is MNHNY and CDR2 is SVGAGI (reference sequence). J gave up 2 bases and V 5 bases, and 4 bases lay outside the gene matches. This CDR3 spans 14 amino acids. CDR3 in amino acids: CASSILAATDTQYF. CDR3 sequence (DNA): TGTGCCAGCAGTATCCTAGCGGCCACAGATACGCAGTATTTT.

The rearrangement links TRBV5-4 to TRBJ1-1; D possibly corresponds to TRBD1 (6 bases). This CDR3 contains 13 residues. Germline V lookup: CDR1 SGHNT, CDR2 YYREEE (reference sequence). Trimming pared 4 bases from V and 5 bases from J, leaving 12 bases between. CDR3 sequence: CASSPDRGTEAFF. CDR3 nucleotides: TGTGCCAGCAGCCCGGACAGAGGAACTGAAGCTTTCTTT. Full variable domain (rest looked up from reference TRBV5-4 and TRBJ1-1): ETGVTQSPTHLIKTRGQQVTLRCSSQSGHNTVSWYQQALGQGPQFIFQYYREEENGRGNFPPRFSGLQFPNYSSELNVNALELDDSALYLCASSPDRGTEAFFGQGTRLTVV.

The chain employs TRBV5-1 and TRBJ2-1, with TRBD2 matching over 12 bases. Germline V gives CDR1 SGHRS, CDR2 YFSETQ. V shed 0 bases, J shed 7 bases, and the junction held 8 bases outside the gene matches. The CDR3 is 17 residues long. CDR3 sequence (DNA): TGCGCCAGCAGCTTGGGCCTCCTAGCGGGAGGGTTGAATGAGCAGTTCTTC. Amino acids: CASSLGLLAGGLNEQFF.

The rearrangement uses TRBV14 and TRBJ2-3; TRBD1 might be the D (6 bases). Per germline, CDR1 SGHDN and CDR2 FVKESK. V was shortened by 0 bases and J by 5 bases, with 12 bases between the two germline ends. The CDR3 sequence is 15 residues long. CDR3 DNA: TGTGCCAGCAGCCAAGAGCTCAGGGGTGTAGATACGCAGTATTTT. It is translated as CASSQELRGVDTQYF.

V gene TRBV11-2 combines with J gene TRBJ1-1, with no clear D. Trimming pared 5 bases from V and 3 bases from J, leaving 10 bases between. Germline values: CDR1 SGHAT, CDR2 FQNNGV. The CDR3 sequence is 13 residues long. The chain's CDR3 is CASSRDGDTEAFF. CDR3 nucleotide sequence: TGTGCCAGCAGCCGTGACGGGGACACTGAAGCTTTCTTT.

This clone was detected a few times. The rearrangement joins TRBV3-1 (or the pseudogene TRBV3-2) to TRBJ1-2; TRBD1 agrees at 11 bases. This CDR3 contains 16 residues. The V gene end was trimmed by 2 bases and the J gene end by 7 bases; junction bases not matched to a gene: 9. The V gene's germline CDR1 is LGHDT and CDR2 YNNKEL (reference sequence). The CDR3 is CASSQTPGTGGSGYTF. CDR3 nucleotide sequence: TGTGCCAGCAGCCAAACCCCCGGGACAGGGGGGTCTGGCTACACCTTC.

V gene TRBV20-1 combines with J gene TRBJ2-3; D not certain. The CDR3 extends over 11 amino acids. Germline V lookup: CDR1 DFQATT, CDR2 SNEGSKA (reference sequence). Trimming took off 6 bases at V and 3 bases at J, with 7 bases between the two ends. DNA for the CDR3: TGCAGTGCGGCCAGAACAGATACGCAGTATTTT. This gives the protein CSAARTDTQYF.

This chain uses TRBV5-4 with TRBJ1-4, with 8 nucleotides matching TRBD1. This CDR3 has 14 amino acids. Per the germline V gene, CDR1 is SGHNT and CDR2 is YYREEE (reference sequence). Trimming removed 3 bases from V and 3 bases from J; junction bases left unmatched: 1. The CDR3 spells CASSSGQANEKLFF. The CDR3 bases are TGTGCCAGCAGCTCGGGACAGGCTAATGAAAAACTGTTTTTT. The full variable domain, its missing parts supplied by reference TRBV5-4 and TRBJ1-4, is ETGVTQSPTHLIKTRGQQVTLRCSSQSGHNTVSWYQQALGQGPQFIFQYYREEENGRGNFPPRFSGLQFPNYSSELNVNALELDDSALYLCASSSGQANEKLFFGSGTQLSVL.

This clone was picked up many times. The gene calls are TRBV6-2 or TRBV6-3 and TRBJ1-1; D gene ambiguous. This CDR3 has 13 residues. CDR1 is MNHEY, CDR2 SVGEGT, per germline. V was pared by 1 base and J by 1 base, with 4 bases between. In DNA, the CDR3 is TGTGCCAGCAGTTACTGGGCGAACACTGAAGCTTTCTTT. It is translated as CASSYWANTEAFF.

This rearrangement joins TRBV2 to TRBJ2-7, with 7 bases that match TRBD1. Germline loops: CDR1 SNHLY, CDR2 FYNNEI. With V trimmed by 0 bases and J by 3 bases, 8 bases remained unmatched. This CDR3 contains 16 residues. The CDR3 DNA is TGTGCCAGCAGTGAAGCGACGACAGGGATCCTCTACGAGCAGTACTTC. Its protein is CASSEATTGILYEQYF.

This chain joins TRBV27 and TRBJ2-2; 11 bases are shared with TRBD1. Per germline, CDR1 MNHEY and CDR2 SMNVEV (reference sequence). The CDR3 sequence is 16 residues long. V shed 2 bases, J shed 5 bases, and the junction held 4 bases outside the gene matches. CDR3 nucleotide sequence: TGTGCCAGCAGTTTACTGGGACAGGGGGAAACCGGGGAGCTGTTTTTT. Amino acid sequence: CASSLLGQGETGELFF.